A selection of T cell receptor beta chains follows, all from one sample in a study of Ad26.COV2.S vaccination and SARS-CoV-2 variants. Sequenced by immunoSEQ multiplex PCR; TCRdb stores in-frame clones only, minus some. Counted here are hundreds of thousands of clones, 87% occurring once; the ten biggest clones make up around 3.7%. Sequences were derived from peripheral blood, sampled in a trial of Ad26.COV2.S vaccine versus placebo. The receptors derive from a person aged 18-65 years who received the Ad26.COV2.S COVID-19 vaccine or a placebo. CDR3s include the opening cysteine and the closing phenylalanine or tryptophan. A D gene is named only where the DNA matches it firmly. Rows may omit the clone size; those that give it use once, few, many or a size class.

CDR3 | DNA | V | size | D | J
CASSFQDHGELFF | TGCGCCAGCAGCTTTCAGGACCACGGGGAGCTGTTTTTT | TRBV5-1 | NA | NA | TRBJ2-2
CASSPSGQSATIYF | TGTGCCAGCTCACCATCCGGACAGTCGGCCACCATATATTTT | TRBV18 | NA | NA | TRBJ1-3
CASSQDMLRQYF | TGTGCCAGCAGCCAAGACATGTTACGGCAGTACTTC | TRBV3-1/TRBV3-2 | NA | NA | TRBJ2-7
CASSQADRNTEAFF | TGCGCCAGCAGCCAAGCGGACAGGAACACTGAAGCTTTCTTT | TRBV4-1 | few | NA | TRBJ1-1
CASSQGTASEQYF | TGCGCCAGCAGCCAAGGGACTGCGAGTGAGCAGTACTTC | TRBV4-3 | NA | NA | TRBJ2-7
CASSYSRGGNTGELFF | TGTGCCAGCAGTTACTCAAGGGGGGGGAACACCGGGGAGCTGTTTTTT | TRBV6-5 | NA | NA | TRBJ2-2
CASSLPWSAKAFF | TGTGCCAGCAGCTTACCTTGGTCGGCCAAAGCTTTCTTT | TRBV11-2 | NA | NA | TRBJ1-1
CATSDAGFNYGYTF | TGTGCCACCAGTGACGCAGGATTTAACTATGGCTACACCTTC | TRBV24-1 | NA | NA | TRBJ1-2
CASSQDPGTRGYGYTF | TGTGCCAGCAGCCAAGACCCCGGGACGAGGGGCTATGGCTACACCTTC | TRBV3-1/TRBV3-2 | NA | NA | TRBJ1-2
CASSKQGYGYTF | TGTGCCAGCAGCAAACAGGGCTATGGCTACACCTTC | TRBV6-5 | once | NA | TRBJ1-2
CASSELAGNSPLHF | TGCGCCAGCAGTGAGCTCGCAGGGAATTCACCCCTCCACTTT | TRBV10-1 | NA | NA | TRBJ1-6
CAWSVTYNSPLHF | TGTGCCTGGAGTGTTACCTATAATTCACCCCTCCACTTT | TRBV30 | NA | NA | TRBJ1-6
CASSLSGTANTGELFF | TGTGCCAGCAGCTTATCCGGGACGGCGAACACCGGGGAGCTGTTTTTT | TRBV11-2 | NA | NA | TRBJ2-2
CSASTAYEQYF | TGCAGTGCGTCAACAGCATACGAGCAGTACTTC | TRBV20-1 | NA | NA | TRBJ2-7
CASSPFPTGVAKNIQYF | TGTGCCAGCAGTCCCTTCCCGACAGGGGTAGCCAAAAACATTCAGTACTTC | TRBV6-2/TRBV6-3 | NA | TRBD1 | TRBJ2-4
CASSLSRGGHYGYTF | TGTGCCAGCAGCTTAAGTAGGGGGGGCCACTATGGCTACACCTTC | TRBV7-2 | NA | NA | TRBJ1-2
CASSSQGWETQYF | TGTGCCAGCAGTTCACAGGGGTGGGAGACCCAGTACTTC | TRBV12-3/TRBV12-4 | NA | TRBD1 | TRBJ2-5
CASSPFFPYEQYF | TGTGCCAGCAGTCCCTTCTTCCCCTACGAGCAGTACTTC | TRBV12-3/TRBV12-4 | NA | NA | TRBJ2-7
CASEGGGPAYNEQFF | TGTGCCAGCGAAGGCGGGGGGCCTGCCTACAATGAGCAGTTCTTC | TRBV11-2 | NA | TRBD2 | TRBJ2-1
CASSRRARDTGDTEAFF | TGTGCCAGCAGCCGACGCGCCCGGGACACCGGGGACACTGAAGCTTTCTTT | TRBV7-8 | NA | NA | TRBJ1-1
CASSEAGRAGNTIYF | TGTGCCAGCAGTGAAGCCGGCAGGGCTGGAAACACCATATATTTT | TRBV6-1 | few | NA | TRBJ1-3
CASSPSRELFF | TGTGCCAGCTCACCATCCCGGGAGCTGTTTTTT | TRBV18 | few | NA | TRBJ2-2
CASSYRDYEQYF | TGTGCCAGCAGCTACAGGGACTACGAGCAGTACTTC | TRBV12-3/TRBV12-4 | NA | NA | TRBJ2-7
CASRPGQGGGYTF | TGTGCCAGCCGACCGGGACAGGGAGGAGGCTACACCTTC | TRBV18 | NA | TRBD1 | TRBJ1-2
CASNLGYRRGDTEAFF | TGTGCCAGCAACCTGGGGTATCGGCGGGGAGACACTGAAGCTTTCTTT | TRBV27 | few | NA | TRBJ1-1
CASSLQGGYGYTF | TGTGCCAGCAGCTTACAGGGGGGCTACGGCTACACCTTC | TRBV5-5 | NA | TRBD1 | TRBJ1-2
CASSQDLRGPGGYTF | TGTGCCAGCAGCCAAGATCTCAGGGGCCCGGGCGGCTACACCTTC | TRBV4-2 | NA | NA | TRBJ1-2
CASGRSSGNTIYF | TGTGCCAGCGGACGCAGCTCTGGGAACACCATATATTTT | TRBV7-2 | NA | NA | TRBJ1-3